This T cell receptor (beta chain) was retrieved from a study of T cell responses to AZD1222 COVID-19 vaccine. General study findings and limits: As reported, nearly half of all spike-specific TCRs target variant regions that are unmutated.

Concerning this clone itself: Its antigen is undetermined.

CDR3 length: 12 residues. The germline V and J ends were trimmed by 6 bases and 6 bases, with 11 bases remaining between them. Per the germline V gene, CDR1 is MDHEN and CDR2 is SYDVKM. Here immunoSEQ multiplex PCR was the method, and the copy in TCRdb shows in-frame clones only, minus some. Here the sample spans about 180,000 clones, more than 70% being singletons. The chain is built from TRBV28 and TRBJ1-2, with D possibly matching TRBD1 (6 bases). This sequence was found in an adult who received the AZD1222 COVID-19 vaccine. Sequencing was performed on peripheral blood, taken 28 days after the second AZD1222 dose. This chain's CDR3 is CASRNNRDGYTF. The CDR3 DNA sequence: TGTGCCAGCAGGAATAACAGGGATGGCTACACCTTC.